Detailed here is one T cell receptor beta chain. This CDR3 spans 13 amino acids. In germline, CDR1 is LNHDA, CDR2 SQIVND (reference sequence). Trimming removed 6 bases at V and 4 bases at J, with 9 bases between. These data are taken from a study of blood T cell repertoires in COVID-19. Sequenced by immunoSEQ multiplex PCR; TCRdb stores in-frame clones only, minus some. Of about 300,000 clones detected, 89% appear once; the ten largest clones hold roughly 6.5%. The TCR was taken from a man younger than 30 who had recovered from COVID-19. This chain links TRBV19 with TRBJ2-2, with no clear D. The sample taken for sequencing was peripheral blood. The CDR3 DNA sequence: TGTGCCAGTAGCAGGATAGTCACCGGGGAGCTGTTTTTT. Its protein is CASSRIVTGELFF.